This TCR beta chain was profiled in a study of blood T cell repertoires in COVID-19. Study-wide background: Samples of COVID-19 (acute and convalescent) were obtained from the United States, Italy and Spain. PBMCs, B-cell-depleted T cells, or T cells were the source of the cDNA or gDNA that made up the material.

Only in-frame clones appear in the TCRdb table, and some are missing; sequencing was by immunoSEQ multiplex PCR. Here the sample spans fewer than 200,000 clones, roughly nine tenths being singletons. The germline V gene has CDR1 MNHEY and CDR2 SVGAGI. This CDR3 has 14 amino acids. This rearrangement joins TRBV6-5 to TRBJ1-3, with 10 bases lining up with TRBD1. The source of this sequence is a woman aged 40-49 years in a cohort exposed to, infected with or recovered from COVID-19 (not recorded which). Input material: PBMCs or T cells enriched from blood (not recorded which). In DNA form, the CDR3 reads TGTGCTGCGACAGGGGGCCCCCTTGGAAACACCATATATTTT. Encoded protein: CAATGGPLGNTIYF.